This entry lists 3 T cell receptor beta chains sequenced from one sample in a study of T cell responses to AZD1222 COVID-19 vaccine. Libraries were prepared by immunoSEQ multiplex PCR; TCRdb keeps only in-frame clonotypes and omits some of them. The sample lists about 150,000 clones, roughly four fifths occurring once. Sequencing was performed on peripheral blood, taken on day 0 of MenACWY control vaccination. The receptors stem from an adult in good health.

The chain is built from TRBV3-1 (or the pseudogene TRBV3-2) and TRBJ2-3, with TRBD1 matching 8 bases. After removal of 3 bases from V and 2 bases from J, the junction contained 13 bases not matched to a gene. This CDR3 has 18 residues. CDR1 and CDR2 from the germline V gene are LGHDT and YNNKEL (reference sequence). CDR3 protein: CASSQETGVKINTDTQYF. CDR3 nucleotides: TGTGCCAGCAGCCAGGAGACAGGGGTTAAGATCAACACAGATACGCAGTATTTT.

The chain has TRBV11-2 and TRBJ1-2, with D hard to call. Germline V gives CDR1 SGHAT, CDR2 FQNNGV. The CDR3 totals 12 residues. With 5 bases removed from V and 8 bases from J, the gap between germline ends came to 12 bases. This chain's CDR3 is CASSAQGWGYTF. The CDR3 region has the DNA TGTGCCAGCAGCGCCCAAGGCTGGGGCTACACCTTC.

The V and J genes are TRBV11-2 and TRBJ1-2; D is undetermined. This CDR3 region has 16 residues. Trimming pared 0 bases from V and 0 bases from J, leaving 11 bases between. Germline V lookup: CDR1 SGHAT, CDR2 FQNNGV. CDR3 residues: CASSLDLAGSNYGYTF. In DNA form, the CDR3 reads TGTGCCAGCAGCTTAGATTTGGCAGGATCTAACTATGGCTACACCTTC.